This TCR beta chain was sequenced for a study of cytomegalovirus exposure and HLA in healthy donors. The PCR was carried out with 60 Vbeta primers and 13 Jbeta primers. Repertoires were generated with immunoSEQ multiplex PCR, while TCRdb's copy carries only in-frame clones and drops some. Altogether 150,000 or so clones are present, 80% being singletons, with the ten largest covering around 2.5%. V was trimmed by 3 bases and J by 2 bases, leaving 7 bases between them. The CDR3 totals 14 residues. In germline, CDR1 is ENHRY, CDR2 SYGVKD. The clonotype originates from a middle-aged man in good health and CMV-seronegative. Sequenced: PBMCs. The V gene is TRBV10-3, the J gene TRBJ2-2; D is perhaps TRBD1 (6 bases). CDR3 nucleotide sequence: TGTGCCATCAGTGAACAGGGCAACACCGGGGAGCTGTTTTTT. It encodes CAISEQGNTGELFF.